Shown below are 4 T cell receptor beta chains from a single sample sequenced in a study of blood T cell repertoires in COVID-19. Method: immunoSEQ multiplex PCR; TCRdb's copy keeps in-frame clones and lacks some. This table holds tens of thousands of clones, more than 80% found once. The sequenced material came from peripheral blood. The source is a woman older than 75 with active COVID-19.

V gene TRBV5-1 combines with J gene TRBJ2-5, with 8 positions matching TRBD1. Per the germline V gene, CDR1 is SGHRS and CDR2 is YFSETQ. J gave up 3 bases and V 2 bases, and 3 bases lay outside the gene matches. The CDR3 consists of 14 residues. The CDR3 DNA sequence: TGCGCCAGCAGCTTAATGACAGGGGAAGAGACCCAGTACTTC. Protein sequence: CASSLMTGEETQYF.

The V and J genes are TRBV10-3 and TRBJ2-7, with 10 bases that match TRBD2. Germline CDR1 ENHRY, CDR2 SYGVKD. The V and J ends lost 6 bases and 4 bases, in that order; junction bases with no gene match: 3. This CDR3 spans 13 amino acids. The CDR3 sequence is CAIRGLADYEQYF. In DNA, the CDR3 is TGTGCCATCAGAGGACTAGCGGATTACGAGCAGTACTTC.

The CDR3 is CASTRVGQPKFYGYTF. DNA for the CDR3: TGTGCCAGTACCAGAGTAGGACAGCCAAAATTCTATGGCTACACCTTC. This chain joins TRBV19 and TRBJ1-2; the D gene is possibly TRBD1 (6 bases). The CDR3 length is 16 residues. V lost 7 bases, J lost 4 bases, and 22 bases lay in between. Germline V gives CDR1 LNHDA, CDR2 SQIVND (reference sequence).

The V call is TRBV24-1, the J call TRBJ1-5; TRBD1 aligns across 7 bases. Germline-derived CDR1 and CDR2 are KGHDR and SFDVKD. After removal of 3 bases from V and 4 bases from J, the junction contained 8 bases not matched to a gene. CDR3 length: 16 amino acids. CDR3: CATSDTRGIGNQPQHF. DNA for the CDR3: TGTGCCACCAGTGATACCAGGGGGATTGGTAATCAGCCCCAGCATTTT.